A selection of T cell receptor beta chains follows, all from one sample in a study of T cell responses to AZD1222 COVID-19 vaccine. TCRdb's table, derived via immunoSEQ multiplex PCR, lists solely in-frame clones and lacks some. The sample lists some 97,000 clones; roughly nine tenths were seen once. The sample here was peripheral blood, taken on day 0 of AZD1222 vaccination. The origin of the receptors is an adult in good health. The CDR3 runs from the conserved cysteine through the conserved F or W. D genes are given only for firm matches. Size tells how often a clone was seen (once, few, many) or the class of an expanded clone, and some rows leave it out.

abundance,j_gene,d_gene,v_gene,CDR3aa,CDR3nt
.,TRBJ1-2,.,TRBV24-1,CATSDFGDGYTF,TGTGCCACCAGTGATTTTGGGGATGGCTACACCTTC
.,TRBJ2-1,TRBD1,TRBV29-1,CSGAGTDNGEQFF,TGCAGCGGCGCCGGGACAGATAATGGTGAGCAGTTCTTC
.,TRBJ2-7,.,TRBV4-3,CASSQGRGRSYEQYF,TGCGCCAGCAGCCAAGGCCGCGGGCGGTCCTACGAGCAGTACTTC
once,TRBJ2-4,TRBD2,TRBV27,CASSLIGGAGNIQYF,TGTGCCAGCAGTTTAATCGGGGGGGCCGGGAACATTCAGTACTTC
.,TRBJ1-6,.,TRBV4-3,CASSQEGGNSPLHF,TGCGCCAGCAGCCAAGAAGGGGGGAATTCACCCCTCCACTTT
.,TRBJ1-5,.,TRBV19,CASSMYSGNNQPQHF,TGTGCCAGTAGTATGTATTCGGGGAACAATCAGCCCCAGCATTTT
.,TRBJ2-1,TRBD2,TRBV5-5,CASSLAAGTSGSGGEQFF,TGTGCCAGCAGCTTGGCGGCCGGGACTAGCGGGAGCGGGGGTGAGCAGTTCTTC
.,TRBJ1-1,.,TRBV21-1,CASTDLGTGTEAFF,TGTGCCAGCACCGACCTCGGGACAGGGACTGAAGCTTTCTTT
.,TRBJ2-3,.,TRBV5-1,CASSLWGESADTQYF,TGCGCCAGCAGCTTGTGGGGGGAGTCAGCAGATACGCAGTATTTT
.,TRBJ2-1,.,TRBV4-3,CASSQDLTESSYNEQFF,TGCGCCAGCAGCCAAGATCTGACGGAAAGCTCCTACAATGAGCAGTTCTTC
.,TRBJ1-1,.,TRBV27,CASSLRGARVTEAFF,TGTGCCAGCAGTTTACGGGGGGCGCGGGTCACTGAAGCTTTCTTT
.,TRBJ1-2,TRBD1,TRBV27,CASKPGGALYGYTF,TGTGCCAGTAAGCCAGGGGGCGCGTTGTATGGCTACACCTTC
.,TRBJ1-5,.,TRBV7-9,CASSPGAAIYSNQPQHF,TGTGCCAGCAGCCCAGGAGCCGCCATATATAGCAATCAGCCCCAGCATTTT
.,TRBJ2-3,TRBD2,TRBV7-3,CASSLQAGVGDTQYF,TGTGCCAGCAGCCTACAAGCGGGAGTCGGAGATACGCAGTATTTT
.,TRBJ2-5,.,TRBV4-2,CASSQADSVGLGETQYF,TGTGCCAGCAGCCAAGCCGACAGTGTGGGGTTGGGGGAGACCCAGTACTTC
.,TRBJ1-6,.,TRBV6-2/TRBV6-3,CASSWVGPGSPLHF,TGTGCCAGCAGTTGGGTCGGCCCGGGTTCACCCCTCCACTTT
.,TRBJ2-2,TRBD2,TRBV4-1,CASSHRLAGLANTGELFF,TGCGCCAGCAGCCACCGACTAGCGGGCCTTGCGAACACCGGGGAGCTGTTTTTT
.,TRBJ2-7,.,TRBV6-2/TRBV6-3,CASTYSNEQYF,TGTGCCAGCACCTACTCCAACGAGCAGTACTTC
.,TRBJ2-3,.,TRBV5-1,CASSATASTDTQYF,TGCGCCAGCAGCGCGACAGCCAGCACAGATACGCAGTATTTT
once,TRBJ2-1,TRBD2,TRBV4-2,CASSQGTSGSQSNEQFF,TGTGCCAGCAGCCAAGGGACTAGCGGGAGTCAATCAAATGAGCAGTTCTTC
.,TRBJ2-7,TRBD2,TRBV6-5,CASRTSASSYEQYF,TGTGCCAGCAGAACTAGCGCGTCGTCCTACGAGCAGTACTTC
.,TRBJ2-7,TRBD2,TRBV15,CATSQGLATSSYEQYF,TGTGCCACCAGCCAAGGACTAGCGACCAGCTCCTACGAGCAGTACTTC
once,TRBJ1-4,.,TRBV15,CATSRDRGGTNEKLFF,TGTGCCACCAGCAGAGACAGGGGAGGAACTAATGAAAAACTGTTTTTT
.,TRBJ1-2,.,TRBV5-3,CARSRRQGPLLKNYGYTF,TGTGCCAGAAGCCGACGGCAGGGGCCCTTGCTCAAGAACTATGGCTACACCTTC
.,TRBJ1-3,.,TRBV5-5,CASSWGLNSGNTIYF,TGTGCCAGCAGCTGGGGCCTTAACTCTGGAAACACCATATATTTT
.,TRBJ1-1,.,TRBV12-3/TRBV12-4,CASSFGGNTEAFF,TGTGCCAGCAGTTTCGGGGGTAACACTGAAGCTTTCTTT
.,TRBJ2-2,TRBD1,TRBV29-1,CSVQGAGELFF,TGCAGCGTCCAGGGGGCCGGGGAGCTGTTTTTT
.,TRBJ2-7,TRBD1,TRBV19,CASSSTGFYEQYF,TGTGCCAGTAGTTCGACAGGGTTCTACGAGCAGTACTTC
.,TRBJ2-7,.,TRBV2,CASQSDYPYEQYF,TGTGCCAGCCAGTCCGACTATCCCTACGAGCAGTACTTC
.,TRBJ1-2,.,TRBV6-5,CASSYFSGPSNYGYTF,TGTGCCAGCAGTTACTTTTCAGGGCCTTCTAACTATGGCTACACCTTC
.,TRBJ2-5,TRBD1,TRBV4-3,CASSQGQGLETQYF,TGCGCCAGCAGCCAAGGACAGGGTCTAGAGACCCAGTACTTC
.,TRBJ2-1,.,TRBV6-5,CASSPRPDGYNEQFF,TGTGCCAGCAGTCCCCGACCAGATGGATACAATGAGCAGTTCTTC
.,TRBJ1-1,TRBD1,TRBV19,CASSTPGQGWTEAFF,TGTGCCAGTAGTACCCCCGGACAGGGTTGGACTGAAGCTTTCTTT
.,TRBJ2-1,TRBD1,TRBV6-4,CASSRGDRAYNEQFF,TGTGCCAGCAGTAGGGGGGACAGGGCCTACAATGAGCAGTTCTTC
.,TRBJ2-3,TRBD2,TRBV5-3,CARSLKGLADQDTQYF,TGTGCCAGAAGCCTAAAGGGACTAGCGGACCAAGATACGCAGTATTTT
few,TRBJ2-7,.,TRBV2,CASSEGGYEQYF,TGTGCCAGCAGTGAGGGGGGTTACGAGCAGTACTTC
.,TRBJ2-2,.,TRBV7-6,CASSLFGTGELFF,TGTGCCAGCAGCTTATTTGGCACCGGGGAGCTGTTTTTT
.,TRBJ1-5,TRBD1,TRBV24-1,CATGGTGGVQPQHF,TGTGCCACCGGAGGGACAGGGGGCGTTCAGCCCCAGCATTTT
.,TRBJ2-7,.,TRBV2,CASRVRSTQGEQYF,TGTGCCAGCAGGGTTCGGTCGACGCAGGGCGAGCAGTACTTC
.,TRBJ2-3,.,TRBV6-1,CASSDLSGLSTDTQYF,TGTGCCAGCAGTGATTTAAGCGGGCTTAGCACAGATACGCAGTATTTT
.,TRBJ2-1,.,TRBV6-6,CASSYNAQGTEQFF,TGTGCCAGCAGTTACAACGCACAGGGAACAGAGCAGTTCTTC
.,TRBJ2-1,.,TRBV4-2,CASSQGGRIAVSYNEQFF,TGTGCCAGCAGCCAAGGGGGTCGCATAGCGGTATCCTACAATGAGCAGTTCTTC
.,TRBJ1-4,.,TRBV4-1,CASSQDRTEKLFF,TGCGCCAGCAGCCAAGATCGGACTGAAAAACTGTTTTTT
.,TRBJ2-7,TRBD2,TRBV6-1,CASSEAPLAGKSEQYF,TGTGCCAGCAGTGAGGCCCCGCTAGCGGGAAAGAGCGAGCAGTACTTC
.,TRBJ2-5,.,TRBV11-2,CASSPRGTQETQYF,TGTGCCAGCAGCCCCCGCGGGACGCAAGAGACCCAGTACTTC
.,TRBJ2-1,TRBD1,TRBV4-2,CASSQDRRPGQGVHNEQFF,TGTGCCAGCAGCCAAGATCGACGTCCGGGACAGGGGGTTCACAATGAGCAGTTCTTC
.,TRBJ2-7,.,TRBV28,CASSLAATYEQYF,TGTGCCAGCAGTTTGGCGGCGACCTACGAGCAGTACTTC
.,TRBJ1-1,.,TRBV11-2,CASSLSLSGTEAFF,TGTGCCAGCAGCCTCAGCTTGAGCGGCACTGAAGCTTTCTTT
.,TRBJ1-1,TRBD1,TRBV11-2,CASSPTGTGLDRAFF,TGTGCCAGCAGCCCCACCGGGACAGGGCTTGATCGGGCTTTCTTT
.,TRBJ2-2,TRBD2,TRBV9,CASPCPRLAGASHTGELFF,TGTGCCAGCCCATGCCCCAGACTAGCGGGAGCGTCTCACACCGGGGAGCTGTTTTTT
.,TRBJ2-7,.,TRBV4-2,CASSQGSENPGEQYF,TGTGCCAGCAGCCAAGGCTCCGAAAACCCGGGGGAGCAGTACTTC
.,TRBJ2-2,.,TRBV28,CASSLPLITGTPNTGELFF,TGTGCCAGCAGCCTCCCTCTTATAACCGGGACACCGAACACCGGGGAGCTGTTTTTT